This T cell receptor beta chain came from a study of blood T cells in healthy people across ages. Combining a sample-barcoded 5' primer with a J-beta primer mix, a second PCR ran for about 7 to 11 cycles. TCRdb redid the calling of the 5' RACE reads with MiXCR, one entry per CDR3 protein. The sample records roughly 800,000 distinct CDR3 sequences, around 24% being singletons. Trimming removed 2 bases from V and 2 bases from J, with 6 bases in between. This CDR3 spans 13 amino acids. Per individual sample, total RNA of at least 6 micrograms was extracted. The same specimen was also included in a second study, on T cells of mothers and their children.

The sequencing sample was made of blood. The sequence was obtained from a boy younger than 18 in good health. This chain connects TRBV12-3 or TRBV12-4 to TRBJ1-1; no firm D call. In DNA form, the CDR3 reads TGTGCCAGCAGTTTAAGGGATAACACTGAAGCTTTCTTT. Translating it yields CASSLRDNTEAFF.